A selection of T cell receptor beta chains follows, all from one sample in a study of shared clonotypes between healthy human individuals. Clones were read by immunoSEQ multiplex PCR, and TCRdb kept only the in-frame ones, dropping some. The repertoire holds some 320,000 clones, around 90% seen once, with 15% to 20% in the top ten. The sample comprised memory CD8+ T cells sorted from blood. The receptors were sampled from a man aged 18 to 29 in good health. Each CDR3 is given with its conserved first and last residue. Each record gives: V gene, clone size, J gene, D gene, CDR3 DNA, CDR3 protein. The D gene is left open where the match is weak. The size entry is marked missing in some rows and otherwise reads once, few, many or a size class.

>TRBV19|NA|TRBJ2-7|TRBD2
TGTGCCAGTAGTTTAGCGGGGTTAGCCTACGAGCAGTACTTC
CASSLAGLAYEQYF
>TRBV7-2|NA|TRBJ1-2|NA
TGTGCCAGCAGCCTACCGGAGTATAGCTATGGCTACACCTTC
CASSLPEYSYGYTF
>TRBV11-2|NA|TRBJ2-1|NA
TGTGCCAGCAGCTTAGCAGGGGCGACTTTTGGGTACAATGAGCAGTTCTTC
CASSLAGATFGYNEQFF
>TRBV2|NA|TRBJ2-7|TRBD1
TGTGCCAGCCCTAGCCGAATTCCGGGACAGCTTCCCTACGAGCAGTACTTC
CASPSRIPGQLPYEQYF
>TRBV11-3|once|TRBJ2-1|NA
TGTGCCAGCAGCCCCAGACAGGGCCGGGGGTACAATGAGCAGTTCTTC
CASSPRQGRGYNEQFF
>TRBV27|NA|TRBJ1-4|NA
TGTGCCAGCAGACAGGCGTCCAATGAAAAACTGTTTTTT
CASRQASNEKLFF
>TRBV7-9|NA|TRBJ1-2|TRBD1
TGTGCCAGCAGCTTACCACAGGGGAACTATGGCTACACCTTC
CASSLPQGNYGYTF
>TRBV11-2|NA|TRBJ1-2|NA
TGTGCCAGCAGCTTTAAACCGACGGCCAGTGACTATGGCTACACCTTC
CASSFKPTASDYGYTF
>TRBV7-9|NA|TRBJ2-5|NA
TGTGCCAGCAGCTTAGCGGTAGAGACCCAGTACTTC
CASSLAVETQYF
>TRBV27|NA|TRBJ2-1|TRBD2
TGTGCCAGCAGCGGGGGGGCCTTTGGGAATGAGCAGTTCTTC
CASSGGAFGNEQFF
>TRBV4-1|NA|TRBJ1-2|NA
TGCGCCAGCAGCCAATCCGACAGGTCCCCCTATGGCTACACCTTC
CASSQSDRSPYGYTF